This record looks at one T cell receptor (beta chain) sequence and its context. Its antigen remains unidentified. Germline trimming cut 6 bases from V and 0 bases from J; bases unmatched to any gene: 3. The germline CDR1 and CDR2 sequences are MNHNY and SVGAGI (reference sequence). CDR3 length: 16 residues. This sample is part of a study of OX40 agonist ivuxolimab in advanced cancers. Across the study: An agonistic anti-OX40 (CD134) antibody, ivuxolimab, was used to treat the patients. Study-wide points: More expanded clones were seen, on average, in CD8+ T cells than in CD4+.

The protocol was immunoSEQ multiplex PCR, while the TCRdb copy is restricted to in-frame clones and leaves out a portion. The repertoire holds more than 30,000 clones, with approximately 87% as singletons. The TCR sequence derives from an adult with an advanced solid tumor such as melanoma, head and neck, liver or kidney cancer. This specimen was CD4+ or CD8+ T cells sorted from blood, taken in a trial of the OX40 agonist ivuxolimab. The chain recombines TRBV6-6 with TRBJ2-2; 11 bases align to TRBD2. The CDR3 spells CASSPSGRTNTGELFF. The CDR3 DNA reads TGTGCCAGCAGCCCTAGCGGGAGGACGAACACCGGGGAGCTGTTTTTT.